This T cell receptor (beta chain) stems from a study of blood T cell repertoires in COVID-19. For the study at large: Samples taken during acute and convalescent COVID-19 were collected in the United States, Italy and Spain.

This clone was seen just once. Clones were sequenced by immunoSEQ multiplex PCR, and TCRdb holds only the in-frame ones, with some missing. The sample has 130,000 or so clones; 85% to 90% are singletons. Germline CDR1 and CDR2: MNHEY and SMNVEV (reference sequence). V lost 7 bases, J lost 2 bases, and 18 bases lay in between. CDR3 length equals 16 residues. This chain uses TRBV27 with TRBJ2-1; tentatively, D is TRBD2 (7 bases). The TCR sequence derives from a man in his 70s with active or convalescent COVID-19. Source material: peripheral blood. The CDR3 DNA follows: TGTGCCAGCATCCAAACGAGGGGGGGTCCCTACAATGAGCAGTTCTTC. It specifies CASIQTRGGPYNEQFF.